The 24 T cell receptor beta chains below all came from one sample that was sequenced in a study of PD-1 blockade in classical Hodgkin lymphoma (dated by TCRdb to the early 2020s). The time point label corresponds to: newly diagnosed, previously untreated cHL patient sample. Receptor amplification or capture employed the immunoSEQ multiplex PCR assay. The immuneACCESS repertoire file appears here via TCRdb, limited to in-frame rearrangements. These files lack a portion of the clones; in checked studies, under half of the deficit traces to unresolved V genes, and the cause of the others is not known. In this sample the table shows roughly 70,000 clones, nearly 95% of which occur a single time. The ten largest clones capture about 2.5% of the sample. The sequencing sample was made of peripheral blood mononuclear cells (PBMCs). These receptor sequences come from a human donor with classical Hodgkin lymphoma.

This chain connects TRBV7-9 to TRBJ2-3; 14 nucleotides match TRBD2. CDR3 size: 18 residues. Germline V lookup: CDR1 SEHNR, CDR2 FQNEAQ (reference sequence). The trim removed 5 bases at V and 0 bases at J, leaving 7 bases unmatched. The CDR3 sequence is CASSPGLAGGVSTDTQYF. DNA for the CDR3: TGTGCCAGCAGCCCCGGACTAGCGGGGGGCGTTAGCACAGATACGCAGTATTTT.

The chain recombines TRBV2 with TRBJ2-2; D is possibly TRBD1 or TRBD2 (6 bases each). In germline, CDR1 is SNHLY, CDR2 FYNNEI. V gave up 2 bases and J gave up 6 bases, with 10 bases separating them. The CDR3 contains 14 residues. The CDR3 loop is CASSERGAPGELFF. DNA for the CDR3: TGTGCCAGCAGTGAAAGGGGGGCGCCCGGGGAGCTGTTTTTT.

The CDR3 coding sequence is TGCGCCAGCAGCCAAGGGATAACTCCGGGACAGGCAGGTGGCACTGAAGCTTTCTTT. Translation: CASSQGITPGQAGGTEAFF. The chain recombines TRBV4-1 with TRBJ1-1; 8 bases are a match to TRBD1. Per germline, CDR1 MGHRA and CDR2 YSYEKL. Losses at the gene ends were 1 base for V and 4 bases for J; bases not matched to a gene: 17. The CDR3 covers 19 residues.

The chain combines TRBV5-1 with TRBJ1-1, with D perhaps TRBD1 (6 bases). Trimming left V 2 bases short and J 0 bases short, with 20 bases between. This CDR3 has 18 residues. CDR1 is SGHRS and CDR2 is YFSETQ in the germline V gene. CDR3 sequence reads: CASSLQLDSKGMNTEAFF. CDR3 bases: TGCGCCAGCAGCTTACAACTGGACAGTAAAGGCATGAACACTGAAGCTTTCTTT.

V and J are TRBV6-1 and TRBJ2-7; TRBD1 or TRBD2 may be the D gene (6 bases each). There are 14 residues in the CDR3. The V gene lost 8 bases and the J gene lost 2 bases, with 16 bases spanning the gap. CDR1 MNHNS and CDR2 SASEGT come from the germline V gene. The CDR3 region has the DNA TGTGCCAGCCACGACAGGAGGGGAACCTACGAGCAGTACTTC. It translates to CASHDRRGTYEQYF.

Only a few counts were recorded for this clone. The rearrangement uses TRBV4-1 and TRBJ1-2; tentative D call: TRBD1 (6 bases). CDR3 size: 14 residues. Trimming took off 1 base at V and 6 bases at J, with 12 bases between the two ends. Germline loops: CDR1 MGHRA, CDR2 YSYEKL. In DNA form, the CDR3 reads TGCGCCAGCAGCCAAGTGAGACAGGTCCATGGCTACACCTTC. Translating gives CASSQVRQVHGYTF.

The chain carries TRBV7-2 and TRBJ2-5; no clear D gene. The CDR3 is 13 amino acids. CDR1 is SGHTA and CDR2 is FQGNSA in the germline V gene. V gave up 5 bases and J gave up 1 base, with 8 bases separating them. CDR3 nucleotide sequence: TGTGCCAGCAGCCTACTACTCCAAGAGACCCAGTACTTC. Translation gives CASSLLLQETQYF. Full variable domain (missing parts from reference TRBV7-2 and TRBJ2-5): GAGVSQSPSNKVTEKGKDVELRCDPISGHTALYWYRQSLGQGLEFLIYFQGNSAPDKSGLPSDRFSAERTGGSVSTLTIQRTQQEDSAVYLCASSLLLQETQYFGPGTRLLVL.

CDR3: CASSTRLAGVVHEQYF. CDR3 coding DNA: TGCGCCAGCAGTACCCGACTAGCGGGAGTAGTCCACGAGCAGTACTTC. V usage is TRBV5-1 and J usage is TRBJ2-7; 12 positions match TRBD2. Germline V gene sequence: CDR1 SGHRS, CDR2 YFSETQ. This CDR3 contains 16 residues. The V gene end was trimmed by 5 bases and the J gene end by 5 bases; junction bases not matched to a gene: 11.

The chain employs TRBV10-3 and TRBJ2-7, with no clear D. Trimming left V 0 bases short and J 4 bases short, with 4 bases between. The germline V gene encodes CDR1 ENHRY and CDR2 SYGVKD. CDR3 length: 12 amino acids. CDR3 loop: CAISESVYEQYF. The CDR3 region has the DNA TGTGCCATCAGTGAGTCCGTATACGAGCAGTACTTC.

This clone was seen just once. J is TRBJ2-7 and V is TRBV7-9, with TRBD1 identical over 10 bases. Trimming cost V 5 bases and J 7 bases; bases outside gene matches: 5. CDR3 length equals 13 residues. Germline V gene data show CDR1 as SEHNR and CDR2 as FQNEAQ (reference sequence). The chain's CDR3 is CASSRQGAGEQYF. CDR3 nucleotide sequence: TGTGCCAGCAGCCGACAGGGGGCTGGAGAGCAGTACTTC.

The genes are TRBV25-1 and TRBJ1-4, with no clear D. Looked up from germline, CDR1 is MGHDK and CDR2 is SYGVNS. CDR3 length equals 14 residues. V was shortened by 10 bases and J by 8 bases, with 20 bases between the two germline ends. The CDR3 loop reads CATSLWARTEKLFF. The CDR3, as DNA: TGTGCCACCAGCTTATGGGCCCGGACCGAAAAACTGTTTTTT.

This chain connects TRBV5-4 to TRBJ2-6; tentatively, D is TRBD1 (5 bases). Germline V CDR1 and CDR2: SGHNT, YYREEE (reference sequence). Trimming left V 3 bases short and J 3 bases short, with 16 bases between. The CDR3 sequence is 17 residues long. DNA for the CDR3: TGTGCCAGCAGCTCAGGGCGGTCGACTTATGGGGCCAACGTCCTGACTTTC. Protein product: CASSSGRSTYGANVLTF.

This sequence joins TRBV6-1 and TRBJ2-7; 11 bases align to TRBD2. The germline V gene has CDR1 MNHNS and CDR2 SASEGT. This CDR3 is 14 amino acids long. J gave up 2 bases and V 7 bases, and 4 bases lay outside the gene matches. The CDR3 nucleotides read TGTGCCAGCATCCTAGCGGGAGGCGCCTACGAGCAGTACTTC. Protein product: CASILAGGAYEQYF.

Points on this clone: Within the sample, other DNA sequences also encode this same CDR3. This rearrangement joins TRBV20-1 to TRBJ2-5; no clear D gene. CDR1 and CDR2 from the germline V gene are DFQATT and SNEGSKA (reference sequence). CDR3 length: 11 amino acids. V dropped 6 bases and J dropped 2 bases, with 7 bases sitting between them. The CDR3 region has the DNA TGCAGTGCGTGGCAGCAAGAGACCCAGTACTTC. Translated, it gives CSAWQQETQYF.

Only one count was recorded for this clone. The rearrangement links TRBV2 to TRBJ1-6; the match to TRBD1 covers 7 bases. The CDR3 has 13 amino acids. Looked up from germline, CDR1 is SNHLY and CDR2 is FYNNEI. Trimming removed 6 bases from V and 8 bases from J; junction bases left unmatched: 4. In nucleotides, the CDR3 is TGTGCCAGCAGAGGACAGGTCTATTCACCCCTCCACTTT. Amino acids: CASRGQVYSPLHF.

The V and J genes are TRBV4-2 and TRBJ2-6; D is unclear. Germline CDR1 reads LGHNA; CDR2 reads YNFKEQ. Trimming shortened V by 0 bases and J by 1 base, and 13 bases separated the two germline ends. CDR3 length: 18 amino acids. CDR3 loop: CASSQEDHSKSGANVLTF. For the CDR3, the DNA is TGTGCCAGCAGCCAAGAGGACCACTCCAAATCTGGGGCCAACGTCCTGACTTTC.

The V and J genes are TRBV7-6 and TRBJ2-3; D remains ambiguous. Trimming shortened V by 5 bases and J by 0 bases, and 3 bases separated the two germline ends. The CDR3 runs to 12 residues. Germline CDR1 reads SGHVS; CDR2 reads FNYEAQ. CDR3 amino acids: CASSASTDTQYF. The CDR3 bases are TGTGCCAGCAGCGCAAGCACAGATACGCAGTATTTT.

This clone was detected once. The gene calls are TRBV7-3 and TRBJ2-1; D unclear. Germline CDR1 and CDR2: SGHTA and FQGTGA. This CDR3 contains 16 residues. V was shortened by 0 bases and J by 6 bases, with 15 bases between the two germline ends. The CDR3, as DNA: TGTGCCAGCAGCTTAACTCCGCCAGGAATGGGCAATGAGCAGTTCTTC. Translation: CASSLTPPGMGNEQFF.

The rearrangement links TRBV7-2 to TRBJ1-5; D uncertain. The ends were cut back, 0 bases at V and 3 bases at J, with 15 bases in the middle. Germline CDR1 and CDR2: SGHTA and FQGNSA. This CDR3 has 17 amino acids. The CDR3 region is CASSLAGDRRYNQPQHF. The CDR3 DNA is TGTGCCAGCAGCTTAGCGGGTGATCGGAGGTACAATCAGCCCCAGCATTTT.

The chain is built from TRBV7-9 and TRBJ2-3; D call uncertain. The germline V gene has CDR1 SEHNR and CDR2 FQNEAQ (reference sequence). This CDR3 has 14 residues. Deletions cut 2 bases from V and 3 bases from J, with 9 bases between. This chain's CDR3 is CASSLTSATDTQYF. The CDR3 DNA follows: TGTGCCAGCAGCTTAACGTCAGCGACAGATACGCAGTATTTT.

The rearrangement links TRBV5-1 to TRBJ1-3; tentatively, D is TRBD1 (6 bases). CDR3 length: 15 amino acids. The V end was cut by 2 bases, the J end by 1 base, with 10 bases between. Looked up from germline, CDR1 is SGHRS and CDR2 is YFSETQ. Written as DNA, the CDR3 is TGCGCCAGCAGCTTTCAGGGGTTATCTGGAAACACCATATATTTT. Its translation: CASSFQGLSGNTIYF.

This chain uses TRBV6-7 with TRBJ2-1; TRBD2 aligns across 9 bases. TRBV6-7 is noted as an ORF with a role that remains uncertain. The V segment lost 6 bases and the J segment 0 bases; nucleotides outside the gene matches: 6. This CDR3 region has 16 residues. The CDR3 protein is CASRTSGHSSYNEQFF. DNA for the CDR3: TGTGCCAGCAGGACTAGCGGTCATAGCTCCTACAATGAGCAGTTCTTC.

This chain connects TRBV18 to TRBJ2-3; 8 nucleotides line up with TRBD1. Germline trimming cut 5 bases from V and 4 bases from J; bases unmatched to any gene: 5. The CDR3 is 14 residues long. The germline V gene encodes CDR1 KGHSH and CDR2 LQKENI. The CDR3: CASSSDRGADTQYF. CDR3 DNA: TGTGCCAGCTCATCAGACAGGGGCGCAGATACGCAGTATTTT.

The rearrangement joins TRBV9 to TRBJ1-2, with D possibly being TRBD1 (6 bases). The CDR3 is 15 residues long. Trimming stripped 3 bases from V and 5 bases from J, with 17 bases between. From germline, CDR1 is SGDLS and CDR2 YYNGEE. The CDR3 loop reads CASSGVYGGGYGYTF. The CDR3 DNA follows: TGTGCCAGCAGCGGCGTTTATGGGGGCGGGTATGGCTACACCTTC.